The source of this TCR beta chain is a study of blood T cell repertoires in COVID-19. Study context: T cells, B-cell-depleted T cells, or PBMCs provided the cDNA or gDNA that served as material.

The CDR3 sequence is 15 residues long. Trimming at V came to 8 bases and at J to 0 bases, leaving 6 bases not matched to a gene. CDR1 is SGHTA, CDR2 FQGNSA, per germline. The assay was immunoSEQ multiplex PCR, and TCRdb's table has in-frame clones only and misses some. The table shows around 310,000 clones, with around 87% occurring only once. This clone was seen only a few times. The specimen was peripheral blood. The receptor's source is a middle-aged woman with COVID-19, enrolled during active disease. This chain joins TRBV7-2 and TRBJ2-3; 9 nucleotides match TRBD1. The CDR3 DNA sequence: TGTGCCAGCGGGCGGACAGGGGTGAGCACAGATACGCAGTATTTT. Protein product: CASGRTGVSTDTQYF. The full variable domain, completed using reference TRBV7-2 and TRBJ2-3, is GAGVSQSPSNKVTEKGKDVELRCDPISGHTALYWYRQSLGQGLEFLIYFQGNSAPDKSGLPSDRFSAERTGGSVSTLTIQRTQQEDSAVYLCASGRTGVSTDTQYFGPGTRLTVL.